Listed below are T cell receptor beta chains from one sample, sequenced in a study of human T cells and chemical hapten exposure. From the RACE reads, TCRdb called clonotypes with MiXCR, one entry per CDR3 protein. The repertoire holds a few hundred thousand distinct CDR3 sequences, with about 5% as singletons. This specimen was whole blood, taken in connection with sensitization to the hapten diphenylcyclopropenone (DPC). These receptor sequences come from a woman aged 18-35 years with alopecia areata. Some clones in this sample may be carry-over from other donors' samples. Each CDR3 is given with its conserved first and last residue. A D gene is named only where the DNA matches it firmly. Clone size is shown for a subset of rows, as once, few, many or a class of expanded clone.

V gene,J gene,D gene,clone size,CDR3 protein,CDR3 DNA
TRBV21-1,TRBJ1-4,-,-,CASSIIWPGAQLMKNCFF,-
TRBV10-3,TRBJ1-3,-,-,CAIGIDGSSGNTIYF,TGTGCCATCGGGATTGACGGGAGCTCTGGAAACACCATATATTTT
TRBV2,TRBJ1-2,TRBD1,-,CASTETGATSYGYTF,TGTGCCAGCACAGAGACAGGGGCGACTAGCTATGGCTACACCTTC
TRBV21-1,TRBJ1-2,-,-,CASSTQAKNNGYTF,TGTGCCAGCAGCACCCAGGCAAAGAACAATGGCTACACCTTC
TRBV5-4,TRBJ2-7,-,-,CASSLEYYEQYF,TGTGCCAGCAGCTTGGAGTACTACGAGCAGTACTTC
TRBV20-1,TRBJ2-3,-,-,CSGQGGLGSTDTQYF,TGCAGTGGGCAGGGAGGCCTAGGCAGCACAGATACGCAGTATTTT
TRBV19,TRBJ1-5,-,-,CASSRDFSNQPQHF,TGTGCCAGTAGTAGGGACTTTAGCAATCAGCCCCAGCATTTT
TRBV3-1,TRBJ2-7,-,few,CASSQGGLHYEQYF,TGTGCCAGCAGCCAGGGGGGACTTCACTACGAGCAGTACTTC
TRBV12-3/TRBV12-4,TRBJ2-7,-,many,CASSFGSAGNEQYF,TGTGCCAGCAGTTTCGGATCCGCAGGGAACGAGCAGTACTTC
TRBV7-9,TRBJ1-1,TRBD1,few,CASSPRSGQASIPNTEAFF,TGTGCCAGCAGCCCTAGGTCTGGACAGGCTTCAATTCCGAACACTGAAGCTTTCTTT